This is a list of T cell receptor beta chains from one sample in a study of blood T cell repertoires in COVID-19. The assay was immunoSEQ multiplex PCR, and TCRdb's table has in-frame clones only and misses some. The data contain about 140,000 clones, roughly 80% of them singletons. The sequenced sample consisted of peripheral blood. Source of these receptors: a woman older than 75 with acute or convalescent COVID-19. Each CDR3 is given with its conserved first and last residue. A D gene is named only where the DNA matches it firmly. Rows may omit the clone size; those that give it use once, few, many or a size class.

d_gene	v_gene	abundance	j_gene	CDR3aa	CDR3nt
.	TRBV7-9	few	TRBJ2-3	CASSPGGHTDTQYF	TGTGCCAGCAGCCCGGGGGGACACACAGATACGCAGTATTTT
.	TRBV28	.	TRBJ1-1	CASTYLRAFVDTEAFF	TGTGCCAGCACCTACCTCAGGGCCTTCGTAGACACTGAAGCTTTCTTT
.	TRBV5-8	.	TRBJ1-1	CASSADSYTEAFF	TGTGCCAGCAGCGCGGACAGTTACACTGAAGCTTTCTTT
.	TRBV28	.	TRBJ1-5	CASSLDWAGRSLSNQPQHF	TGTGCCAGCAGTTTAGACTGGGCAGGGAGGAGTTTAAGCAATCAGCCCCAGCATTTT
.	TRBV2	.	TRBJ2-7	CASSETPGPEYEQYF	TGTGCCAGCAGTGAAACCCCAGGGCCCGAGTACGAGCAGTACTTC
.	TRBV5-4	.	TRBJ1-1	CASSLGRDTEAFF	TGTGCCAGCAGCTTGGGGCGGGACACTGAAGCTTTCTTT
.	TRBV30	.	TRBJ2-7	CAWSAPGTGYEQYF	TGTGCCTGGAGCGCCCCCGGGACTGGTTACGAGCAGTACTTC
TRBD2	TRBV13	.	TRBJ2-3	CASSLSSSGSLTQYF	TGTGCCAGCAGCCTTAGCTCTAGCGGGAGCCTTACGCAGTATTTT
.	TRBV6-2/TRBV6-3	.	TRBJ2-7	CASSPAAYEQYF	TGTGCCAGCAGCCCGGCCGCTTACGAGCAGTACTTC
.	TRBV29-1	.	TRBJ2-3	CSVRGNSVDTDTQYF	TGCAGCGTTCGAGGTAATTCCGTCGACACAGATACGCAGTATTTT
TRBD2	TRBV5-1	.	TRBJ2-1	CASRLAGDNEQFF	TGCGCCAGCAGACTAGCGGGGGATAATGAGCAGTTCTTC
TRBD1	TRBV7-6	once	TRBJ1-3	CASSLVTGGRSGNTIYF	TGTGCCAGCAGCTTAGTGACAGGGGGACGTTCTGGAAACACCATATATTTT
.	TRBV5-4	.	TRBJ2-1	CASSPEGYGQFF	TGTGCCAGCAGCCCGGAGGGGTACGGGCAGTTCTTC